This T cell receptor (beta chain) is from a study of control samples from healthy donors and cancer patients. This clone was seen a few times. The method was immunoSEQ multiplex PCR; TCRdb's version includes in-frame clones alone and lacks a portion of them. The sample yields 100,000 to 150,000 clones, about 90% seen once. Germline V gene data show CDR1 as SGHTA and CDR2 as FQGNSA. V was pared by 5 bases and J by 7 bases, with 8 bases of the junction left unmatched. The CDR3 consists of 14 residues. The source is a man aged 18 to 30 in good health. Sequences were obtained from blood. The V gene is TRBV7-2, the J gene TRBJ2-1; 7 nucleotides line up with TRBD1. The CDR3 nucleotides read TGTGCCAGCAGCCTACAGGGGATTGAGAATGAGCAGTTCTTC. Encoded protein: CASSLQGIENEQFF.